This section outlines one TCR beta chain sequence together with its context. This clonotype was counted many times. The antigen it recognizes is unknown. Per-base quality was not reported, and no clone a single base away is much larger than it. This specimen comes from a study of T-cell reconstitution after alpha-beta-depleted transplantation in children (TCRdb year 2016). General notes on the study: Using TCR repertoire profiling, the study quantitatively followed how T-cell immune reconstitution unfolded in children after TCRalphabeta/CD19-depleted allogeneic hematopoietic cell transplantation.

The library came from PCR. The sequencer was an Illumina HiSeq 2500. TCR library preparation used molecular barcoding, with unique molecular identifiers applied to normalize quantification of the TCRbeta repertoire. TCRdb trimmed public reads at Q25 via fastp, called clones via MiXCR and kept in-frame beta chains. Each record represents a unique CDR3 protein, reported with the most common genes and DNA among its rows. Recorded for this sample are hundreds of thousands of distinct CDR3 sequences; roughly 15% of them occurred a single time. 0.8% to 1.1% of the sample rests with the top ten. In the germline V gene (reference sequence), CDR1 corresponds to DFQATT and CDR2 to SNEGSKA. Cut back by 3 bases and 1 base, the V and J ends lie 13 bases apart. The cysteine opens and the phenylalanine closes a CDR3 of 14 amino acids. The sequence is cut down to CDR3 DNA, 42 bases in frame from base 1.

Sample: PBMCs from the stem cell graft donor, taken from the stem cell graft. This receptor was obtained from a human donor who donated a stem cell graft to a child with acute myeloid leukemia. Recombination connected TRBV20-1 to TRBJ2-7; the D gene lacks a confident call. The DNA sequence follows: TGCAGTGCTAGGGATGAGGACGGATCCTACGAGCAGTACTTC. This is translated as CSARDEDGSYEQYF.